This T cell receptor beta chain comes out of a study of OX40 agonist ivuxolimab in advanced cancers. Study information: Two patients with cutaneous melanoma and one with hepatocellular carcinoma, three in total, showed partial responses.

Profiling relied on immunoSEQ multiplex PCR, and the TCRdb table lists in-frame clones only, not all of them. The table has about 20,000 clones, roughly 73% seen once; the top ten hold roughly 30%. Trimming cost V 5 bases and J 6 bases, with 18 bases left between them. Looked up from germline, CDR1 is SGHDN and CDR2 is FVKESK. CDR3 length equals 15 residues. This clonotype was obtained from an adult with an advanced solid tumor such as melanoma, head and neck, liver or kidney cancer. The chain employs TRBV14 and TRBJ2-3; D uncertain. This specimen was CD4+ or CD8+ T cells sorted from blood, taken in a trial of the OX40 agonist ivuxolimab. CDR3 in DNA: TGTGCCAGCAGCTGGACCCAGTGGGTTTCCGATACGCAGTATTTT. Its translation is CASSWTQWVSDTQYF.